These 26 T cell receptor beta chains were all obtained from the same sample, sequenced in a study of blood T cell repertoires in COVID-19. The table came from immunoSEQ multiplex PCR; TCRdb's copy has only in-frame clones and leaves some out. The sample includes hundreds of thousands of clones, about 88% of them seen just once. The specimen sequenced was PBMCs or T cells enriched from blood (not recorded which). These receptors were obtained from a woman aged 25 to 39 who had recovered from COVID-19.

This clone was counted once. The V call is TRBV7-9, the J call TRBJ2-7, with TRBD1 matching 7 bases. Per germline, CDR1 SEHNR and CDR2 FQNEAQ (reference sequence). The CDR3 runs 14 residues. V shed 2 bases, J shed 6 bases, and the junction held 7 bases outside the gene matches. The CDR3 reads CASSLRQGGSEQYF. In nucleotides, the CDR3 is TGTGCCAGCAGCTTAAGACAGGGCGGATCCGAGCAGTACTTC.

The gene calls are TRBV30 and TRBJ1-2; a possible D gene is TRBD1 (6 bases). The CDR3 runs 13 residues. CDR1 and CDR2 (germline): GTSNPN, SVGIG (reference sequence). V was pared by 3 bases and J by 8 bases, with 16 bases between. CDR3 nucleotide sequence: TGTGCCTGGAGCAACACAGGGATGAGGGGCTACACCTTC. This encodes CAWSNTGMRGYTF.

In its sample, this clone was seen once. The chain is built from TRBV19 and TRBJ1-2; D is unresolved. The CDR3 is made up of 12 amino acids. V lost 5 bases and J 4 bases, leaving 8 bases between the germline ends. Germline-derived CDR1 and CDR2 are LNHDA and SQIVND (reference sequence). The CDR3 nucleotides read TGTGCCAGTAGTGCGAACAGCTATGGCTACACCTTC. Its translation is CASSANSYGYTF. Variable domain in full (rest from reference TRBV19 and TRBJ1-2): DGGITQSPKYLFRKEGQNVTLSCEQNLNHDAMYWYRQDPGQGLRLIYYSQIVNDFQKGDIAEGYSVSREKKESFPLTVTSAQKNPTAFYLCASSANSYGYTFGSGTRLTVV.

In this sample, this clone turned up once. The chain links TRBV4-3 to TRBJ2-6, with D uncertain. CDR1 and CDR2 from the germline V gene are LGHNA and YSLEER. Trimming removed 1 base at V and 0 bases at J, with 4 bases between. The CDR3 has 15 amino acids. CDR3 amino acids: CASSQAHSGANVLTF. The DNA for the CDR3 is TGCGCCAGCAGCCAAGCCCACTCTGGGGCCAACGTCCTGACTTTC.

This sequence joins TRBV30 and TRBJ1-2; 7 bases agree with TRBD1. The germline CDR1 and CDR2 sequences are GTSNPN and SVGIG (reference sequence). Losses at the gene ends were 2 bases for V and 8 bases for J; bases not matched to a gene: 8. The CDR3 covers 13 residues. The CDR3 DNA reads TGTGCCTGGAGTCTCTCCTTAGGGGGCGGCTACACCTTC. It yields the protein CAWSLSLGGGYTF.

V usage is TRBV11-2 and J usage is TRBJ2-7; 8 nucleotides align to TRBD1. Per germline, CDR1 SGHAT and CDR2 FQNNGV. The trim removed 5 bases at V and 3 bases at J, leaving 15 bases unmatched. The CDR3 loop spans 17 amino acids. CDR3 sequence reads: CASSHLPQAGGIYEQYF. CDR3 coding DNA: TGTGCCAGCAGCCACCTCCCCCAGGCAGGGGGCATCTACGAGCAGTACTTC. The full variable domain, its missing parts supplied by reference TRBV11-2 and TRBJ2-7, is EAGVAQSPRYKIIEKRQSVAFWCNPISGHATLYWYQQILGQGPKLLIQFQNNGVVDDSQLPKDRFSAERLKGVDSTLKIQPAKLEDSAVYLCASSHLPQAGGIYEQYFGPGTRLTVT.

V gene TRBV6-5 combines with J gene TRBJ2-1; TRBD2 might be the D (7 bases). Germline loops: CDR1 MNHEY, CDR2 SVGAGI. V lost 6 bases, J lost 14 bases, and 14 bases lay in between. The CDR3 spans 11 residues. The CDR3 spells CASRNLGGEFF. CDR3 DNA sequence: TGTGCCAGCAGGAACCTAGGGGGGGAGTTCTTC.

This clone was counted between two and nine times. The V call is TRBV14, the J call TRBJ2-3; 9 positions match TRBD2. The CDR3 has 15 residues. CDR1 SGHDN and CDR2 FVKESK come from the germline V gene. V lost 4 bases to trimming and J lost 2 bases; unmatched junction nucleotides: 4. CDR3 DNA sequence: TGTGCCAGCAGCCCCCTAGCGGGGTACACAGATACGCAGTATTTT. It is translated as CASSPLAGYTDTQYF.

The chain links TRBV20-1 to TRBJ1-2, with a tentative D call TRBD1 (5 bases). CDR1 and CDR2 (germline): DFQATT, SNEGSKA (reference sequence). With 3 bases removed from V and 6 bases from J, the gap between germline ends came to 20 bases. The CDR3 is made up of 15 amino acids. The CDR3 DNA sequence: TGCAGTGCTAGTCTCTGGGCGGGGGATAGTAATGGCTACACCTTC. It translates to CSASLWAGDSNGYTF.

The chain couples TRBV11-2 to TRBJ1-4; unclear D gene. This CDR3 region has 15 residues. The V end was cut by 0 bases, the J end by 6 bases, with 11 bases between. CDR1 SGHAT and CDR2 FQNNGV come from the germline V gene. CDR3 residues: CASSLDPKRYEKLFF. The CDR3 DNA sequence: TGTGCCAGCAGCTTAGATCCGAAGAGATATGAAAAACTGTTTTTT. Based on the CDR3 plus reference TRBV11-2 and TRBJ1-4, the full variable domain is EAGVAQSPRYKIIEKRQSVAFWCNPISGHATLYWYQQILGQGPKLLIQFQNNGVVDDSQLPKDRFSAERLKGVDSTLKIQPAKLEDSAVYLCASSLDPKRYEKLFFGSGTQLSVL.

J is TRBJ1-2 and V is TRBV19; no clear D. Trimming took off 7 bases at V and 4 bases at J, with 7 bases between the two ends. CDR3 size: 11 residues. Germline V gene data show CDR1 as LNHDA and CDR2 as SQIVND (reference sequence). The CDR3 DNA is TGTGCCAGTAAGAGCATCTATGGCTACACCTTC. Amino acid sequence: CASKSIYGYTF.

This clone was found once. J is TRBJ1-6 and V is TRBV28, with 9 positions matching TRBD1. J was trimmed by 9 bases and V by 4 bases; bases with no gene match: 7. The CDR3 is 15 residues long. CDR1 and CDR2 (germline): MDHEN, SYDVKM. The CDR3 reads CASSSYRDRASPLHF. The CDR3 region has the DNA TGTGCCAGCAGTTCTTACCGGGACAGGGCTTCACCCCTCCACTTT.

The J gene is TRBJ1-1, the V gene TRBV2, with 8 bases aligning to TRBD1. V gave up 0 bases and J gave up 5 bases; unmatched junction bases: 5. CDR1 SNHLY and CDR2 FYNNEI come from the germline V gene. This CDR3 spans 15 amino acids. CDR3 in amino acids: CASSEARTGRTEAFF. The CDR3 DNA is TGTGCCAGCAGTGAAGCGCGGACAGGGAGGACTGAAGCTTTCTTT.

Written as DNA, the CDR3 is TGTGCCAGTAGTCGGCTAGCGACCCAAGAGACCCAGTACTTC. Translated, it gives CASSRLATQETQYF. The chain links TRBV19 to TRBJ2-5; perhaps TRBD2 as D (6 bases). In germline, CDR1 is LNHDA, CDR2 SQIVND (reference sequence). The CDR3 is 14 residues long. Trimming shortened V by 5 bases and J by 1 base, and 11 bases separated the two germline ends.

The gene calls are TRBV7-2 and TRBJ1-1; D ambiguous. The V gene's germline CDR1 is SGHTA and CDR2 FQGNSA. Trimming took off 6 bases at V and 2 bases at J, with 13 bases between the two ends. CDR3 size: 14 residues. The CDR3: CASSSRGGNTEAFF. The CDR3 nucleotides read TGTGCCAGCAGTTCCCGGGGAGGAAACACTGAAGCTTTCTTT.

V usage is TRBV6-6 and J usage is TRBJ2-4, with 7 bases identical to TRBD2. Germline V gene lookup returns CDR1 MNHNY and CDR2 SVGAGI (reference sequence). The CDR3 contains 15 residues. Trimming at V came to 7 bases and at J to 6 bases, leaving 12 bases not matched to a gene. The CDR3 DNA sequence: TGTGCCAGCAAGCCGTCGGGACTAACCCTAAACATTCAGTACTTC. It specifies CASKPSGLTLNIQYF.

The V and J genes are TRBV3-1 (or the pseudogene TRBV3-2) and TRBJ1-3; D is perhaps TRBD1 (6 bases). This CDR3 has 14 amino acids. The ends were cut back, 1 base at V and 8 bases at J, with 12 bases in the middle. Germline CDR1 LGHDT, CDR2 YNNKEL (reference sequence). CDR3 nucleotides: TGTGCCAGCAGCCAAGCCCAGGGGCAGGACACCATATATTTT. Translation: CASSQAQGQDTIYF.

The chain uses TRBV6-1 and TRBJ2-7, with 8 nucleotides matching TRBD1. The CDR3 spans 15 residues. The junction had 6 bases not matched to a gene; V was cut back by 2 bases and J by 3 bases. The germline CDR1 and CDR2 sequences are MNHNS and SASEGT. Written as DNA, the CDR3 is TGTGCCAGCAGTGAATTCGCGGACAGGGACTACGAGCAGTACTTC. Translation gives CASSEFADRDYEQYF.

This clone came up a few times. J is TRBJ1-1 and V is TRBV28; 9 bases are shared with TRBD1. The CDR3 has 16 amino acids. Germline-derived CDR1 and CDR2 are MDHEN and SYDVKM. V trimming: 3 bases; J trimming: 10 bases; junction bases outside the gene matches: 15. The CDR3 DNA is TGTGCCAGCAGTTTTGCCGACAGGGGGGGTTGGGTTGGAGCTTTCTTT. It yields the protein CASSFADRGGWVGAFF.

This CDR3 reads CASSLEPGRAGNTIYF. As DNA, the CDR3 is TGTGCCAGCAGCTTAGAGCCCGGCAGGGCTGGAAACACCATATATTTT. This rearrangement joins TRBV7-8 to TRBJ1-3; D is perhaps TRBD1 (5 bases). Germline-derived CDR1 and CDR2 are SGHVS and FQNEAQ. The length of the CDR3 is 16 residues. Trimming stripped 1 base from V and 2 bases from J, with 12 bases between.

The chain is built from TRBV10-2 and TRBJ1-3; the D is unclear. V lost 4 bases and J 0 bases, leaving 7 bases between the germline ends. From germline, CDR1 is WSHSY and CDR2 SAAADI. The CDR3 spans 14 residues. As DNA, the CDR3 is TGCGCCAGCAGTGGTCGCAGCTCTGGAAACACCATATATTTT. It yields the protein CASSGRSSGNTIYF.

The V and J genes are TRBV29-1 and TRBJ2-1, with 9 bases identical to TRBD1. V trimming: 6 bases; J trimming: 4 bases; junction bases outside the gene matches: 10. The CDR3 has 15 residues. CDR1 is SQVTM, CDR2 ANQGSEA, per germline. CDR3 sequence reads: CSVVPGQGGYNEQFF. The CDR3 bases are TGCAGCGTCGTTCCGGGACAGGGTGGTTACAATGAGCAGTTCTTC.

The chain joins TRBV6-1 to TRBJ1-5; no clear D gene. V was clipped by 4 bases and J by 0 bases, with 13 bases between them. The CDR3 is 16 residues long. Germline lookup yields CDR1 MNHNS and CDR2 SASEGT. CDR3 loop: CASSVFSGVSNQPQHF. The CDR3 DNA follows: TGTGCCAGCAGTGTTTTTTCCGGGGTTAGCAATCAGCCCCAGCATTTT.

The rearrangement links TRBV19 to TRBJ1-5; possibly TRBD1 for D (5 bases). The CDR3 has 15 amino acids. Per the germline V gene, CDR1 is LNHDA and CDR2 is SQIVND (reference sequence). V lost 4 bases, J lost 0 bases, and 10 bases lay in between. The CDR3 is CASSNGHNSNQPQHF. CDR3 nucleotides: TGTGCCAGTAGTAATGGACACAATAGCAATCAGCCCCAGCATTTT.

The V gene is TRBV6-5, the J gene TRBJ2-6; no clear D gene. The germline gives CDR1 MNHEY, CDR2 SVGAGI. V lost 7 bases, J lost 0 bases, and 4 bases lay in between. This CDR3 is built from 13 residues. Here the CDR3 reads CASTSSGANVLTF. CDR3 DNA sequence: TGTGCCAGCACCAGCTCTGGGGCCAACGTCCTGACTTTC.

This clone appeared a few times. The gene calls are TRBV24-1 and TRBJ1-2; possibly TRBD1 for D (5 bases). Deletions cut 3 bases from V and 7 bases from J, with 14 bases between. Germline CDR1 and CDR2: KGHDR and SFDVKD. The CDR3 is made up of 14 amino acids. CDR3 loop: CATSDRSRGFGYTF. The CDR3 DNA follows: TGTGCCACCAGTGATCGGTCGCGGGGCTTTGGCTACACCTTC.